A selection of T cell receptor beta chains follows, all from one sample in a study of beta chain features in type 1 diabetes. Profiling relied on immunoSEQ multiplex PCR, and the TCRdb table lists in-frame clones only, not all of them. Of over 600,000 clones listed, 12% are singletons. The specimen sequenced was naive CD4+ T cells from blood. The receptors here all came from a man younger than 45 with type 1 diabetes. Each CDR3 is given with its conserved first and last residue. The D gene is left open where the match is weak. For some rows the clone size is stated as once, few or many, or as a class when expanded; others skip it.

J gene | V gene | clone size | D gene | CDR3 DNA | CDR3 protein
TRBJ2-3 | TRBV28 | . | TRBD1 | TGTGCCAGCAGTTTAACGCCAGGGGGCCGCACAGATACGCAGTATTTT | CASSLTPGGRTDTQYF
TRBJ2-7 | TRBV2 | . | . | TGTGCCAGCAGGGCGGACAGCTACGAGCAGTACTTC | CASRADSYEQYF
TRBJ2-1 | TRBV4-3 | few | TRBD2 | TGCGCCAGCAGCCATAGACTAGCGGAGAACAATGAGCAGTTCTTC | CASSHRLAENNEQFF
TRBJ1-3 | TRBV13 | few | TRBD1 | TGTGCCAGCAGCCGCACCGTGACAGGGAAAGCTGGAAACACCATATATTTT | CASSRTVTGKAGNTIYF
TRBJ2-3 | TRBV5-4 | . | TRBD1 | TGTGCCAGCAGCTCCAAGGGGGCATGGGCAGATACGCAGTATTTT | CASSSKGAWADTQYF
TRBJ2-5 | TRBV11-3 | few | TRBD2 | TGTGCCAGCAGCTTACCCCTGGGACTAGGTATAGAGACCCAGTACTTC | CASSLPLGLGIETQYF
TRBJ2-1 | TRBV21-1 | . | . | TGTGCCAGCAGCAAAGAGGGACAGAACTACAATGAGCAGTTCTTC | CASSKEGQNYNEQFF
TRBJ2-7 | TRBV18 | . | . | TGTGCCAGCTCACCACCAGGGCAGGGTGGCTACGAGCAGTACTTC | CASSPPGQGGYEQYF
TRBJ1-1 | TRBV7-3 | . | . | TGTGCCAGCAGCCCGCAGGGGAACACTGAAGCTTTCTTT | CASSPQGNTEAFF
TRBJ2-7 | TRBV6-5 | . | . | TGTGCCAGCAGCAGGGTATCCTACGAGCAGTACTTC | CASSRVSYEQYF
TRBJ1-5 | TRBV30 | . | . | TGTGCCTGGAGCGATGACAGGTTACATCAGCCCCAGCATTTT | CAWSDDRLHQPQHF
TRBJ1-3 | TRBV14 | few | . | TGTGCCAGCAGCCAAGCTTTGGGGGCGCCCGGAAACACCATATATTTT | CASSQALGAPGNTIYF
TRBJ2-2 | TRBV19 | . | . | TGTGCCAGTACCCCGGTCAGGGAGTCGGGGAACACCGGGGAGCTGTTTTTT | CASTPVRESGNTGELFF
TRBJ1-2 | TRBV25-1 | few | TRBD1 | TGTGCCACCGGACAGGGGTATGGCTACACCTTC | CATGQGYGYTF
TRBJ2-7 | TRBV7-2 | few | TRBD1 | TGTGCCAGCAGCTTAAGATGGGACAGGGTCTCCCACGAGCAGTACTTC | CASSLRWDRVSHEQYF
TRBJ2-2 | TRBV7-2 | . | . | TGTGCCAGCAGCTTAGTGCCCGACACCGGGGAGCTGTTTTTT | CASSLVPDTGELFF
TRBJ2-3 | TRBV14 | . | . | TGTGCCAGCAGCCAAGATTTTGCAGGGCCTACAGATACGCAGTATTTT | CASSQDFAGPTDTQYF
TRBJ2-7 | TRBV13 | . | TRBD1 | TGTGCCAGCAGACGGGACAGGGGTCTGTACGAGCAGTACTTC | CASRRDRGLYEQYF
TRBJ2-7 | TRBV5-1 | few | TRBD1 | TGCGCCAGCAGCTCTCGGACAGGGGGCTACGAGCAGTACTTC | CASSSRTGGYEQYF
TRBJ2-5 | TRBV19 | . | TRBD1 | TGTGCCAGTAGTACCCCAGGAGCGGACAGGGTAGAAGAGACCCAGTACTTC | CASSTPGADRVEETQYF
TRBJ1-3 | TRBV10-3 | few | . | TGTGCCACCCAAAGAACGGACCTCAGGTTCTCTGCAAACACCATATATTTT | CATQRTDLRFSANTIYF
TRBJ2-3 | TRBV29-1 | few | TRBD2 | TGCAGCGTCCCTTCGTACGGCGGGAGGTATTTT | CSVPSYGGRYF
TRBJ1-5 | TRBV7-2 | few | TRBD1 | TGTGCCAGCAGACCCGACAGGGACCAGCCCCAGCATTTT | CASRPDRDQPQHF
TRBJ1-2 | TRBV9 | few | . | TGTGCCAGCAGCGTAGGTTCGGGGTTCTACACCTTC | CASSVGSGFYTF
TRBJ2-5 | TRBV10-3 | many | . | TGTGCCATCAGTGAAAGGGAAGAGACCCAGTACTTC | CAISEREETQYF
TRBJ2-4 | TRBV11-2 | . | . | TGTGCCAGCAGCTTAGAGCTAGGGAGGAACATTCAGTACTTC | CASSLELGRNIQYF
TRBJ2-2 | TRBV12-5 | . | . | TGTGCTAGTGGTTTGGGAGGGGAGCTGTTTTTT | CASGLGGELFF
TRBJ1-2 | TRBV1 | . | . | TGCACCAGCAGCCAAGATTCAGGGGATCTGGGCGGCTACACCTTC | CTSSQDSGDLGGYTF
TRBJ2-1 | TRBV7-3 | . | . | TGTGCCAGCAGCCCCGGGACCGGATACAATGAGCAGTTCTTC | CASSPGTGYNEQFF
TRBJ2-7 | TRBV29-1 | . | . | TGCAGCGTTGAATACGGGACCCACGAGCAGTACTTC | CSVEYGTHEQYF
TRBJ1-5 | TRBV6-5 | . | . | TGTGCCAGCAGTTATCCCGGGAGCAATCAGCCCCAGCATTTT | CASSYPGSNQPQHF
TRBJ1-1 | TRBV6-5 | . | . | TGTGCCAGCAGTTACGGGGGCAGCGTGAACACTGAAGCTTTCTTT | CASSYGGSVNTEAFF
TRBJ1-2 | TRBV6-1 | . | TRBD1 | TGTGCCAGCCGTGCCGGGACAGGGGGCCATGGCTACACCTTC | CASRAGTGGHGYTF
TRBJ1-4 | TRBV14 | few | . | TGTGCCAGCAGCCAAATCCCGGGACTGAAAAATGAAAAACTGTTTTTT | CASSQIPGLKNEKLFF
TRBJ1-2 | TRBV7-2 | . | . | TGTGCCAGCAGCTTCATGGGTACCGGTACCTATGGCTACACCTTC | CASSFMGTGTYGYTF
TRBJ2-1 | TRBV28 | . | TRBD2 | TGTGCCAGCTTTCTCCGGACTAGCGGAAACAATGAGCAGTTCTTC | CASFLRTSGNNEQFF
TRBJ2-7 | TRBV7-2 | few | TRBD1 | TGTGCCAGCAGGACGGAAGCTGGGACAGGGTATGAAGAGCAGTACTTC | CASRTEAGTGYEEQYF
TRBJ1-6 | TRBV25-1 | few | . | TGTGCCAAGTCGGGTGGACAGCTTCGGGATTCACCCCTCCACTTT | CAKSGGQLRDSPLHF
TRBJ1-2 | TRBV29-1 | . | . | TGCAGCGCTGCTGAAGGGTATGGCTACACCTTC | CSAAEGYGYTF
TRBJ2-5 | TRBV5-1 | few | . | TGCGCCAGCAGCTTCTGGACGGCCCGGGAGACCCAGTACTTC | CASSFWTARETQYF
TRBJ2-4 | TRBV28 | . | . | TGTGCCAGCAGTTTTGAGTCTTTGGGGGCGAACATTCAGTACTTC | CASSFESLGANIQYF
TRBJ1-2 | TRBV18 | . | . | TGTGCCAGCTCACAGGGCAGAGATGGCTACACCTTC | CASSQGRDGYTF
TRBJ2-1 | TRBV7-9 | . | TRBD2 | TGTGCCAGCAGCTCCCGAGGAGCGGGGGTATACAATGAGCAGTTCTTC | CASSSRGAGVYNEQFF
TRBJ1-2 | TRBV30 | . | TRBD1 | TGTGCCTGGAGAACCCGACAGGGCTACTATGGCTACACCTTC | CAWRTRQGYYGYTF
TRBJ2-5 | TRBV7-2 | . | . | TGTGCCAGTAAACAGGCCGCCCAAGAGACCCAGTACTTC | CASKQAAQETQYF
TRBJ1-6 | TRBV9 | . | . | TGTGCCAGCAGCGAGGGAGGTTTAGGGCCCTCGGATTCACCCCTCCACTTT | CASSEGGLGPSDSPLHF
TRBJ2-5 | TRBV7-9 | . | . | TGTGCCAGCAGCTTTTACAGTAAAGTAGAGACCCAGTACTTC | CASSFYSKVETQYF
TRBJ1-2 | TRBV18 | . | . | TGTGCCAGCTCACCACCTAGCCACACCTACTATGGCTACACCTTC | CASSPPSHTYYGYTF
TRBJ2-7 | TRBV11-2 | . | TRBD2 | TGTGCCAGCAGCCCACGTTATAGCGGGGGCCAGGACTACGAGCAGTACTTC | CASSPRYSGGQDYEQYF
TRBJ2-7 | TRBV6-5 | few | TRBD2 | TGTGCCAGCAGTTACTCGCTAGCGGGGGGTTACGAGCAGTACTTC | CASSYSLAGGYEQYF
TRBJ2-3 | TRBV5-1 | . | TRBD2 | TGCGCCAGCAGCTTGGAAGGCGGGACTAGCGGGGGTCCCTACACAGATACGCAGTATTTT | CASSLEGGTSGGPYTDTQYF
TRBJ1-3 | TRBV4-2 | . | . | TGTGCCAGCAGCCCGATTGACAGCTCTGGAAACACCATATATTTT | CASSPIDSSGNTIYF
TRBJ2-3 | TRBV18 | few | . | TGTGCCAGCTCTCCCCAGCCGGGGGGCTCCGGTGGAGATACGCAGTATTTT | CASSPQPGGSGGDTQYF
TRBJ2-1 | TRBV2 | . | . | TGTGCCAGCATTTTAGACGGCTACAATGAGCAGTTCTTC | CASILDGYNEQFF
TRBJ1-1 | TRBV14 | few | TRBD1 | TGTGCCAGCAGCCAGGGGACAGTTCGGAACACTGAAGCTTTCTTT | CASSQGTVRNTEAFF
TRBJ1-5 | TRBV7-2 | . | TRBD1 | TGTGCCAGCAGCTTAGGAGGGGGGACAGGGAGCCAGCCCCAGCATTTT | CASSLGGGTGSQPQHF
TRBJ2-1 | TRBV5-5 | . | . | TGTGCCAGCAGCTTGGGATTAGTCTACAATGAGCAGTTCTTC | CASSLGLVYNEQFF